Below, 9 T cell receptor beta chains from the same sample are listed, as sequenced in a study of blood T cells in healthy people across ages. PCR was performed a second time for roughly 7 to 12 cycles using a sample-barcoded 5' primer and a J-beta primer mix. TCRdb re-derived calls from the 5' RACE reads in MiXCR, one entry per CDR3 protein. The sample yields about 800,000 distinct CDR3 sequences, approximately 25% seen once. Separately, the same data were catalogued under a study of T cells of mothers and their children.

The sample consisted of blood. These receptor sequences come from a boy aged 10-17 years in good health.

This clonotype was recorded a few times. The V gene is TRBV11-2, the J gene TRBJ2-5; 9 bases align to TRBD1. The J segment lost 1 base and the V segment lost 1 base, leaving 1 base of the junction unmatched. The CDR3 is 15 residues long. From germline, CDR1 is SGHAT and CDR2 FQNNGV. For the CDR3, the DNA is TGTGCCAGCAGCTTAGGGGACAGGGTCCAAGAGACCCAGTACTTC. Translated: CASSLGDRVQETQYF.

This chain uses TRBV28 with TRBJ2-1; D remains unclear. Germline CDR1 reads MDHEN; CDR2 reads SYDVKM. CDR3 length: 12 residues. Trimming took off 4 bases at V and 9 bases at J, with 10 bases between the two ends. The CDR3 region is CASSSLTIEQFF. CDR3 nucleotide sequence: TGTGCCAGCAGTTCCCTAACCATTGAGCAGTTCTTC.

The genes are TRBV14 and TRBJ1-3; no firm D call. The CDR3 extends over 16 amino acids. Germline V gene data show CDR1 as SGHDN and CDR2 as FVKESK. V was pared by 0 bases and J by 0 bases, with 9 bases between. CDR3 bases: TGTGCCAGCAGCCAAGAAGGCCTCCTCTCTGGAAACACCATATATTTT. This gives the protein CASSQEGLLSGNTIYF.

This clonotype was counted between two and nine times. The chain is built from TRBV10-3 and TRBJ2-7; D might be TRBD2 (6 bases). This CDR3 is 13 amino acids long. Germline V CDR1 and CDR2: ENHRY, SYGVKD. Deletions cut 6 bases from V and 2 bases from J, with 11 bases between. Here the CDR3 DNA reads TGTGCCATCAGCCCGGGACTTCCCTACGAGCAGTACTTC. Protein sequence: CAISPGLPYEQYF.

This clonotype was counted between two and nine times. One junction end does not reproduce the germline sequence, and a read error may be involved. The chain carries TRBV20-1 and TRBJ2-1; unclear D gene. Per the germline V gene, CDR1 is DFQATT and CDR2 is SNEGSKA (reference sequence). The CDR3 spans 14 residues. The CDR3 here is CSATNPQTYSERFF. In DNA, the CDR3 is TGCAGTGCTACCAACCCCCAAACCTACAGTGAGCGGTTCTTC.

This clonotype has a handful of counts. The chain is built from TRBV9 and TRBJ2-5, with 8 bases aligning to TRBD1. V shed 0 bases and J 3 bases; nucleotides not matched to a gene: 1. The V gene's germline CDR1 is SGDLS and CDR2 YYNGEE. The CDR3 is 14 amino acids. CDR3 sequence: CASSVDRGKETQYF. The CDR3 nucleotides read TGTGCCAGCAGCGTAGACAGGGGGAAAGAGACCCAGTACTTC.

The sample holds a few counts of this clonotype. The chain recombines TRBV12-3 or TRBV12-4 with TRBJ2-3; 7 nucleotides match TRBD2. J gave up 6 bases and V 8 bases, and 11 bases lay outside the gene matches. There are 14 residues in the CDR3. The CDR3 region is CASLPRRGGDTQYF. CDR3 nucleotides: TGTGCCAGCCTTCCGCGGCGGGGAGGGGATACGCAGTATTTT.

This chain links TRBV5-5 with TRBJ2-4; possible D gene TRBD2, 6 bases. The ends were cut back, 0 bases at V and 15 bases at J, with 16 bases in the middle. The CDR3 contains 13 residues. CDR1 SGHKS and CDR2 YYEKEE come from the germline V gene (reference sequence). CDR3 sequence: CASSLERWGVRYF. In DNA form, the CDR3 reads TGTGCCAGCAGCTTGGAGCGTTGGGGGGTTCGGTACTTC. The complete variable domain, with remaining parts taken from reference TRBV5-5 and TRBJ2-4, reads DAGVTQSPTHLIKTRGQQVTLRCSPISGHKSVSWYQQVLGQGPQFIFQYYEKEERGRGNFPDRFSARQFPNYSSELNVNALLLGDSALYLCASSLERWGVRYFGAGTRLSVL.

This chain links TRBV5-6 with TRBJ1-6, with a weak D call TRBD1 (6 bases). In germline, CDR1 is SGHDT, CDR2 YYEEEE. Between the trimmed V and J ends, which lost 7 bases and 13 bases, there was a span of 24 bases. The CDR3 is 15 amino acids. The CDR3 loop reads CASGTVQGLGFPLHF. The CDR3 coding sequence is TGTGCCAGCGGTACGGTACAGGGATTGGGTTTTCCCCTCCACTTT.